This is a list of T cell receptor beta chains from one sample in a study of blood T cell repertoires in COVID-19. TCRdb's table, derived via immunoSEQ multiplex PCR, lists solely in-frame clones and lacks some. The table includes 20,000 to 30,000 clones, 85% to 95% detected once. The sequencing input was peripheral blood. These receptors all stem from a woman between 50 and 59 years old with active COVID-19. The CDR3 runs from the conserved cysteine through the conserved F or W. D genes are given only for firm matches. Where a row states a size, it is once, few, many or the class of an expanded clone; other rows omit it.

clone size,V gene,CDR3 length,J gene,D gene,CDR3 protein,CDR3 DNA
-,TRBV10-3,13,TRBJ2-1,-,CAISDAQGAGQFF,TGTGCCATCAGTGACGCCCAGGGTGCAGGACAGTTCTTC
-,TRBV4-1,16,TRBJ2-3,TRBD1,CASSQDNRDSMDTQYF,TGCGCCAGCAGCCAAGATAATCGGGACAGTATGGATACGCAGTATTTT
-,TRBV5-1,15,TRBJ1-1,-,CASSSYSGGGTEAFF,TGCGCCAGCAGCTCCTATTCCGGGGGAGGAACTGAAGCTTTCTTT
-,TRBV5-1,15,TRBJ1-4,-,CASSPTGMSFEKLFF,TGCGCCAGCAGCCCCACAGGGATGAGTTTTGAAAAACTGTTTTTT
-,TRBV2,13,TRBJ2-1,-,CASSDLADNEQFF,TGTGCCAGCAGTGACCTAGCCGACAATGAGCAGTTCTTC
few,TRBV5-1,15,TRBJ1-6,-,CASSLSGQDNSPLHF,TGCGCCAGCAGCTTGTCGGGTCAAGACAATTCACCCCTCCACTTT
-,TRBV7-6,14,TRBJ2-3,TRBD2,CASSLSGSTDTQYF,TGTGCCAGCAGCCTAAGCGGGAGTACAGATACGCAGTATTTT
-,TRBV6-5,13,TRBJ1-1,-,CASTTPSGTEAFF,TGTGCCAGCACCACCCCGTCGGGCACTGAAGCTTTCTTT
-,TRBV7-2,13,TRBJ1-5,-,CASSLEFSPPQHF,TGTGCCAGCAGCTTAGAATTCTCTCCGCCCCAGCATTTT
-,TRBV19,13,TRBJ1-5,-,CASSNRPQVSPTF,TGTGCCAGTAGTAACAGGCCCCAAGTATCCCCTACTTTT
-,TRBV9,19,TRBJ1-6,TRBD1,CASSVTGQGLRGSDSPLHF,TGTGCCAGCAGCGTAACAGGACAGGGATTGAGGGGGAGTGATTCACCCCTCCACTTT
-,TRBV10-1,15,TRBJ2-5,TRBD2,CASSGTSGGQETQYF,TGCGCCAGCAGTGGGACTAGCGGGGGACAAGAGACCCAGTACTTC
once,TRBV27,14,TRBJ1-5,TRBD1,CASSRQGGNQPQHF,TGTGCCAGCAGCAGACAGGGAGGCAATCAGCCCCAGCATTTT
-,TRBV6-5,14,TRBJ1-1,TRBD1,CASIRDRGVTEAFF,TGTGCCAGCATCCGGGACAGGGGAGTCACTGAAGCTTTCTTT
-,TRBV7-9,13,TRBJ1-5,-,CASTQTEMTPQHF,TGTGCCAGCACCCAGACAGAAATGACGCCCCAGCATTTT
-,TRBV7-9,18,TRBJ2-3,-,CASSSAKLGASVRDTQYF,TGTGCCAGCAGTAGCGCAAAGCTAGGAGCTAGCGTCAGAGATACGCAGTATTTT
-,TRBV6-6,14,TRBJ2-2,TRBD1,CASSNDRATGELFF,TGTGCCAGCAGCAATGACAGGGCGACCGGGGAGCTGTTTTTT
-,TRBV5-1,14,TRBJ1-1,-,CASSLVGANTEAFF,TGCGCCAGCAGCTTGGTGGGGGCGAACACTGAAGCTTTCTTT
-,TRBV5-1,14,TRBJ1-1,-,CASSLSPGIAEAFF,TGCGCCAGCAGCTTGTCTCCAGGGATAGCTGAAGCTTTCTTT
-,TRBV20-1,11,TRBJ2-3,-,CSVAFGDTQYF,TGCAGTGTCGCCTTCGGGGATACGCAGTATTTT
-,TRBV18,14,TRBJ2-7,-,CASSPVGALDEQYF,TGTGCCAGCTCACCGGTAGGGGCTCTGGACGAGCAGTACTTC
-,TRBV5-8,17,TRBJ1-5,TRBD1,CASSLMYTEGAHQPQHF,TGTGCCAGCAGCTTAATGTACACCGAGGGGGCCCATCAGCCCCAGCATTTT
-,TRBV4-2,14,TRBJ1-1,TRBD1,CASSQETGDTEAFF,TGTGCCAGCAGCCAAGAGACAGGGGACACTGAAGCTTTCTTT
-,TRBV7-9,14,TRBJ2-1,-,CASSQQDTYNEQFF,TGTGCCAGCAGCCAACAGGATACCTACAATGAGCAGTTCTTC
-,TRBV5-1,15,TRBJ2-3,-,CASTDWDISTDTQYF,TGCGCCAGCACCGACTGGGACATTTCCACAGATACGCAGTATTTT
-,TRBV28,16,TRBJ2-3,TRBD1,CASSSDDRVETDTQYF,TGTGCCAGCAGCTCGGATGACAGGGTGGAAACAGATACGCAGTATTTT
-,TRBV29-1,15,TRBJ2-1,TRBD1,CSVAGKTGGGDEQFF,TGCAGCGTCGCGGGGAAAACAGGGGGTGGGGATGAGCAGTTCTTC
-,TRBV28,18,TRBJ2-1,TRBD2,CASSPPTQAGALDNEQFF,TGTGCCAGCAGTCCCCCAACCCAAGCGGGAGCTTTGGACAATGAGCAGTTCTTC
-,TRBV9,14,TRBJ1-1,-,CASSIQGVNTEAFF,TGTGCCAGCAGTATACAGGGCGTGAACACTGAAGCTTTCTTT
-,TRBV6-5,15,TRBJ1-1,TRBD1,CASSRTGQGNTEAFF,TGTGCCAGCAGCCGAACGGGACAGGGGAACACTGAAGCTTTCTTT
-,TRBV18,15,TRBJ1-6,-,CASSPGRESASPLHF,TGTGCCAGCTCTCCGGGGAGGGAGTCCGCCTCACCCCTCCACTTT
-,TRBV27,16,TRBJ2-1,TRBD1,CASSFIGGSFYNEQFF,TGTGCCAGCAGTTTTATAGGGGGCAGTTTCTACAATGAGCAGTTCTTC
-,TRBV27,15,TRBJ1-2,TRBD1,CASSAWTGPGVGYTF,TGTGCCAGCAGTGCGTGGACAGGGCCGGGGGTGGGCTACACCTTC
-,TRBV19,13,TRBJ1-5,-,CASSITTDQPQHF,TGTGCCAGTAGTATCACGACAGATCAGCCCCAGCATTTT
-,TRBV28,14,TRBJ2-7,TRBD1,CASSNTGTGDEQYF,TGTGCCAGCAGCAATACCGGGACAGGGGACGAGCAGTACTTC
-,TRBV6-6,14,TRBJ1-5,-,CASSRGLSGQPQHF,TGTGCCAGCAGTCGCGGACTGTCGGGGCAGCCCCAGCATTTT
-,TRBV11-3,14,TRBJ2-3,-,CASSPSAYTDTQYF,TGTGCCAGCAGCCCTAGCGCGTACACAGATACGCAGTATTTT
-,TRBV27,16,TRBJ2-3,-,CASSLLAPTSTDTQYF,TGTGCCAGCAGTCTCCTAGCGCCAACCTCCACAGATACGCAGTATTTT
-,TRBV6-5,15,TRBJ2-1,TRBD2,CASSSGLAGVNEQFF,TGTGCCAGCAGTTCGGGACTAGCGGGAGTTAATGAGCAGTTCTTC
-,TRBV10-3,12,TRBJ1-6,-,CAISALGQALHF,TGTGCCATCAGTGCATTGGGGCAGGCCCTCCACTTT
-,TRBV19,12,TRBJ1-1,-,CASSIRGIEAFF,TGTGCCAGTAGTATACGGGGGATAGAAGCTTTCTTT
-,TRBV28,14,TRBJ1-5,-,CASSFRFSNQPQHF,TGTGCCAGCAGTTTCAGGTTTAGCAATCAGCCCCAGCATTTT
-,TRBV10-1,13,TRBJ2-7,TRBD1,CASSGQGRGEQYF,TGCGCCAGCAGTGGACAGGGAAGAGGCGAGCAGTACTTC
-,TRBV2,15,TRBJ1-1,-,CASSLGGVMNTEAFF,TGTGCCAGCAGCTTGGGGGGTGTAATGAACACTGAAGCTTTCTTT
-,TRBV7-3,15,TRBJ2-5,TRBD2,CASSFGLAGQETQYF,TGTGCCAGCAGCTTCGGGTTAGCGGGCCAAGAGACCCAGTACTTC
few,TRBV19,15,TRBJ1-3,TRBD1,CAISGQGLFGNTIYF,TGTGCTATATCGGGACAGGGGCTTTTTGGAAACACCATATATTTT
-,TRBV5-4,17,TRBJ2-6,TRBD1,CASSPGTGGGEANVLTF,TGTGCCAGCAGCCCCGGGACAGGGGGTGGTGAGGCCAACGTCCTGACTTTC
-,TRBV11-3,15,TRBJ2-5,TRBD1,CASSLAGQGKETQYF,TGTGCCAGCAGCTTAGCTGGACAGGGGAAAGAGACCCAGTACTTC
once,TRBV6-5,11,TRBJ1-1,-,CANGVGGEAFF,TGTGCCAACGGGGTGGGGGGGGAAGCTTTCTTT
-,TRBV27,15,TRBJ1-5,TRBD1,CASRVGGPSNQPQHF,TGTGCCAGCAGGGTAGGGGGCCCAAGCAATCAGCCCCAGCATTTT
-,TRBV6-6,15,TRBJ1-6,TRBD1,CATKTGDNYNSPLHF,TGTGCCACCAAGACAGGGGATAACTATAATTCACCCCTCCACTTT
-,TRBV6-1,14,TRBJ2-7,-,CASSEAPSGYEQYF,TGTGCCAGCAGTGAAGCGCCGAGCGGATACGAGCAGTACTTC
-,TRBV10-2,15,TRBJ2-7,TRBD1,CASGGTGPNGGEQYF,TGCGCCAGCGGCGGGACAGGGCCAAATGGGGGGGAGCAGTACTTC
-,TRBV19,15,TRBJ2-2,TRBD2,CASTTGLGNTGELFF,TGTGCCAGTACAACGGGACTAGGGAACACCGGGGAGCTGTTTTTT